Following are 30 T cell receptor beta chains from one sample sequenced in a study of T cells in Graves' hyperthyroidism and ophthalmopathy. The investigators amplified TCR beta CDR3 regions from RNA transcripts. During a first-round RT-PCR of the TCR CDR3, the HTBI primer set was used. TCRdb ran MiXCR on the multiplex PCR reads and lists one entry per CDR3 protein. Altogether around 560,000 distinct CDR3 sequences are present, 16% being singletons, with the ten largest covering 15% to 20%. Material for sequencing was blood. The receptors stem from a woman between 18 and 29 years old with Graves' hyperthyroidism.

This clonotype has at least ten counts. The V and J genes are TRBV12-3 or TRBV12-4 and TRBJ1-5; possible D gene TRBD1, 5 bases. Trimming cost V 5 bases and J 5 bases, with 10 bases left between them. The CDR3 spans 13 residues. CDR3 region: CASSDPGDQPQHF. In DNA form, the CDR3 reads TGTGCCAGCAGTGATCCGGGGGATCAGCCCCAGCATTTT.

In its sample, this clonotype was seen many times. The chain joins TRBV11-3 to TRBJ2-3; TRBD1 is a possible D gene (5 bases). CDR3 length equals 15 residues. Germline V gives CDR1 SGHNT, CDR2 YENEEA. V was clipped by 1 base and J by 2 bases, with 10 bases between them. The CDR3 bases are TGTGCCAGCAGCTTAGGCAGGGCGCCCACAGATACGCAGTATTTT. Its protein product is CASSLGRAPTDTQYF.

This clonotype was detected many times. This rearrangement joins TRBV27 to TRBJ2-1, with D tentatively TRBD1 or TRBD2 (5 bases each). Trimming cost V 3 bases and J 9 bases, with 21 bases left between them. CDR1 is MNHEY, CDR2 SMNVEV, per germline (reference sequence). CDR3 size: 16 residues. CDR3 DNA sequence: TGTGCCAGCAGTTTCCCCGCGGGTAGGGAGAGGGGTGAGCAGTTCTTC. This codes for CASSFPAGRERGEQFF.

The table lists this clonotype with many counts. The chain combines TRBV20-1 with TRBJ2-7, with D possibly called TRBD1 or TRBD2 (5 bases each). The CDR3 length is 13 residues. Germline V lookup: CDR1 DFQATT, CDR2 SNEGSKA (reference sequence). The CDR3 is CSSSPGSSYEQYF. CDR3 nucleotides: TGCAGCTCCTCCCCAGGGAGCTCCTACGAGCAGTACTTC.

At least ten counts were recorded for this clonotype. CDR3 nucleotides: TGTGCCAGCAGCCTGGTGGGGGCGGGCGCGGGCAATCAGCCCCAGCATTTT. This translates into CASSLVGAGAGNQPQHF. The chain joins TRBV7-9 to TRBJ1-5; tentative D call: TRBD1 (6 bases). Between the trimmed V and J ends, which lost 5 bases and 2 bases, there was a span of 19 bases. CDR3 length equals 17 residues. Germline assignment: CDR1 SEHNR and CDR2 FQNEAQ (reference sequence).

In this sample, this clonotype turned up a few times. CDR3 in DNA: TGTGCCAGCAGCCAATCTGGGGGGCTTATGAACACTGAAGCTTTCTTT. It encodes CASSQSGGLMNTEAFF. The chain employs TRBV16 and TRBJ1-1; D perhaps matches TRBD1 (6 bases). This CDR3 has 16 amino acids. Per the germline V gene, CDR1 is KGHSY and CDR2 is FQNENV. V lost 0 bases to trimming and J lost 0 bases, with 11 bases between them.

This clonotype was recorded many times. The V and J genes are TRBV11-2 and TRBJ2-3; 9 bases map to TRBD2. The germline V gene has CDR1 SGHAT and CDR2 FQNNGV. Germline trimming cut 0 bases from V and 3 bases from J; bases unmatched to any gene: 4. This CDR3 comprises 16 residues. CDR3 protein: CASSLELAGRTDTQYF. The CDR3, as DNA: TGTGCCAGCAGCTTAGAGCTAGCGGGGAGAACAGATACGCAGTATTTT.

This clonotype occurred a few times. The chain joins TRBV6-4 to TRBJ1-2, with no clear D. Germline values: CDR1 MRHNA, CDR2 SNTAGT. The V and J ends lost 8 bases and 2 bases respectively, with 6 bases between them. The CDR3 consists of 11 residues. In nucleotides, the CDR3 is TGTGCCAGCCTTAGCAACTATGGCTACACCTTC. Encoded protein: CASLSNYGYTF.

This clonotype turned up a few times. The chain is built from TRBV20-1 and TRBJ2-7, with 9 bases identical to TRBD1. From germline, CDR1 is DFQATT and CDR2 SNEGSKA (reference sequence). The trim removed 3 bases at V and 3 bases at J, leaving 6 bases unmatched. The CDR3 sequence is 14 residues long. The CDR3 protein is CSARLRDRVYEQYF. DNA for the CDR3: TGCAGTGCTAGGCTGCGGGACAGGGTCTACGAGCAGTACTTC.

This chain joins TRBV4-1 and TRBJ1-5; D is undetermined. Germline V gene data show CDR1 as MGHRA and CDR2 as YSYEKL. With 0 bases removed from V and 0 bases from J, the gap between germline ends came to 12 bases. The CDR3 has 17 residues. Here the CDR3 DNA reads TGCGCCAGCAGCCAAGAAATAGGTCCGTATAGCAATCAGCCCCAGCATTTT. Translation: CASSQEIGPYSNQPQHF.

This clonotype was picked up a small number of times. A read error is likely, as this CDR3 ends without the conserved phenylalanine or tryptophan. The CDR3: CASSLAGNTIYS. For the CDR3, the DNA is TGTGCCAGCAGCTTAGCCGGAAACACCATATATTCT. The rearrangement links TRBV11-3 to TRBJ1-3, with D uncertain. The CDR3 spans 12 residues. Trimming removed 1 base at V and 4 bases at J, with 2 bases between. CDR1 is SGHNT, CDR2 YENEEA, per germline.

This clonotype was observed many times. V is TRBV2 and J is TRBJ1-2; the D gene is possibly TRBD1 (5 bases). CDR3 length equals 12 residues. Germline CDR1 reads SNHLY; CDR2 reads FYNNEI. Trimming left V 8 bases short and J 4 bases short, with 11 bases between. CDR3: CASAGSAYGYTF. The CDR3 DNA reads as TGTGCCAGCGCAGGGAGCGCCTATGGCTACACCTTC.

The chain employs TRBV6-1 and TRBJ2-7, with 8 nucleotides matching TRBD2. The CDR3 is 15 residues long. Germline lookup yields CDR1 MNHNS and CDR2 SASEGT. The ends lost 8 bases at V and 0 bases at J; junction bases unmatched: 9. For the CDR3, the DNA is TGTGCCAGCCGAGACGCGGGGGGAAGCTCCTACGAGCAGTACTTC. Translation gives CASRDAGGSSYEQYF.

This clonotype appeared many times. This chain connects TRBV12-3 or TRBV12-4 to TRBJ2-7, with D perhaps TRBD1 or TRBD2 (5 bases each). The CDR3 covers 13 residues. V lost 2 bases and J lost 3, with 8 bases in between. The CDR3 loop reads CASSLWGIYEQYF. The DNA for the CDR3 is TGTGCCAGCAGTTTATGGGGGATCTACGAGCAGTACTTC.

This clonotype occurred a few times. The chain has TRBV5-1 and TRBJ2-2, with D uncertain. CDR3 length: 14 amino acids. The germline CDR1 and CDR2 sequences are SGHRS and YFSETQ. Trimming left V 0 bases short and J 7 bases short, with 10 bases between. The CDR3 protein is CASSLEGGDGELFF. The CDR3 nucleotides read TGCGCCAGCAGCTTGGAGGGCGGTGACGGGGAGCTGTTTTTT.

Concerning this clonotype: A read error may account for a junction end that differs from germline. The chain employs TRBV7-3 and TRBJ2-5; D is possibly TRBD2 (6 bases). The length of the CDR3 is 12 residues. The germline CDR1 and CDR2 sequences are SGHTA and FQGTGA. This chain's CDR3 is CASSQAGQSPDF. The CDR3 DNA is TGTGCCAGTAGCCAGGCGGGGCAGTCCCCGGACTTC.

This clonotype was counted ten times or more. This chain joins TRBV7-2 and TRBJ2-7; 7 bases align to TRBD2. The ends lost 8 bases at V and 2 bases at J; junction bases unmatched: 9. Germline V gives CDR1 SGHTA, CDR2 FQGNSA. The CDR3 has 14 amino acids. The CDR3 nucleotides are TGTGCCAGCCGTTGGCGGGAGTCTACCTACGAGCAGTACTTC. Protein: CASRWRESTYEQYF.

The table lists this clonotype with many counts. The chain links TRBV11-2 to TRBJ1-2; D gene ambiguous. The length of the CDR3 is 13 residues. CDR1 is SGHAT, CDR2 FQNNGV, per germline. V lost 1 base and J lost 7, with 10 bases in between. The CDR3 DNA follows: TGTGCCAGCAGCTTAGTTCCCAAAGGTGGCTACACCTTC. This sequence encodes CASSLVPKGGYTF.

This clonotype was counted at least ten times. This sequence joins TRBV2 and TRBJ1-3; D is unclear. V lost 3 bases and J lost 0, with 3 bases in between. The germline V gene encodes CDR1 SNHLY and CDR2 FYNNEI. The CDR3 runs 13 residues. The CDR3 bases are TGTGCCAGCAGTGAGAACTCTGGAAACACCATATATTTT. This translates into CASSENSGNTIYF.

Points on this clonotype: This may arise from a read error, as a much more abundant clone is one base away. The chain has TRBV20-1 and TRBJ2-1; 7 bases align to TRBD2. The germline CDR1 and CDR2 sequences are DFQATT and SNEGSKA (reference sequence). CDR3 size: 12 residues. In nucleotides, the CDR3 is TGCAGTGCAGTGGGAGGGACGGATGACCAGTTCTTC. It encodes CSAVGGTDDQFF.

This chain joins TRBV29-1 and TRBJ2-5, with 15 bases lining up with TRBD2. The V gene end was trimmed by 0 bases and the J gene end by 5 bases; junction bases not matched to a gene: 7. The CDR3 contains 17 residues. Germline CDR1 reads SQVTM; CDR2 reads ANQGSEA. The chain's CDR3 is CSVEDDGTSGRKETQYF. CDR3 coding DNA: TGCAGCGTTGAAGACGACGGGACTAGCGGGAGGAAGGAGACCCAGTACTTC.

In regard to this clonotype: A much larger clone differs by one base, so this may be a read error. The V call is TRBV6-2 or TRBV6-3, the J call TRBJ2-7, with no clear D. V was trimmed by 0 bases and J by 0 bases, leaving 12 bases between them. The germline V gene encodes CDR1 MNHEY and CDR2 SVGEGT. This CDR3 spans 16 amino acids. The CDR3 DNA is TGTGCCAGCAGTTACTCGTGTGGTCAGAACTCCTACGAGCAGTACTTC. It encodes CASSYSCGQNSYEQYF.

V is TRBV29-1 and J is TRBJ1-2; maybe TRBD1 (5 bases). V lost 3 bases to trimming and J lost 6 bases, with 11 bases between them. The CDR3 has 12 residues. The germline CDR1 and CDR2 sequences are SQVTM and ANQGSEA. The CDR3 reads CSVDPGGHGYTF. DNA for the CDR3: TGCAGCGTTGACCCGGGGGGACATGGCTACACCTTC. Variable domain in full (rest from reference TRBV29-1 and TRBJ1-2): SAVISQKPSRDICQRGTSLTIQCQVDSQVTMMFWYRQQPGQSLTLIATANQGSEATYESGFVIDKFPISRPNLTFSTLTVSNMSPEDSSIYLCSVDPGGHGYTFGSGTRLTVV.

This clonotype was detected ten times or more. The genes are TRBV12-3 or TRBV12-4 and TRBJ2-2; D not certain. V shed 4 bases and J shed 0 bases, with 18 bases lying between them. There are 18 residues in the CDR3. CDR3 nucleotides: TGTGCCAGCAGTTCTCTTGGTTTTGTAACCACGAACACCGGGGAGCTGTTTTTT. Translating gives CASSSLGFVTTNTGELFF.

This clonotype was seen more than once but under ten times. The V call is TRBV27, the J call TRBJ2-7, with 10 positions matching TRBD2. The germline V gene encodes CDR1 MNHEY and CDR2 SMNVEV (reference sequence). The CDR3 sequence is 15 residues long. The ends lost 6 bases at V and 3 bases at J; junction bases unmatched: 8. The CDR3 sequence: CASSKKREGGYEQYF. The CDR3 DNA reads TGTGCCAGCAGCAAAAAGCGGGAGGGTGGCTACGAGCAGTACTTC.

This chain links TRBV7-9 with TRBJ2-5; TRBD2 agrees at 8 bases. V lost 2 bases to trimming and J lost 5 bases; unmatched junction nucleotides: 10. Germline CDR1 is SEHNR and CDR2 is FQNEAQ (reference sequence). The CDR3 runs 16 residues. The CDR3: CASSLPWTSWGETQYF. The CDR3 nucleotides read TGTGCCAGCAGCTTACCCTGGACTAGCTGGGGGGAGACCCAGTACTTC.

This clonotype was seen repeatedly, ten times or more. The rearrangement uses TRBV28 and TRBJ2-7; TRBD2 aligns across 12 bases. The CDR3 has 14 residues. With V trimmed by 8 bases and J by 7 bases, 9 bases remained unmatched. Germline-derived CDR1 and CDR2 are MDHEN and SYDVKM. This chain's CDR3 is CASGLAGGPGEQYF. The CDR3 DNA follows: TGTGCCAGCGGGCTAGCGGGAGGGCCTGGTGAGCAGTACTTC.

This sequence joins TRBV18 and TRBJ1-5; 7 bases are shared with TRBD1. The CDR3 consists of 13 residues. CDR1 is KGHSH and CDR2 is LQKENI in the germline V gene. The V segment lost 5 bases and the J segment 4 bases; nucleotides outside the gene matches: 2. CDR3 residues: CASSMTGNQPQHF. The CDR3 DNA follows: TGTGCCAGCTCAATGACAGGGAATCAGCCCCAGCATTTT.

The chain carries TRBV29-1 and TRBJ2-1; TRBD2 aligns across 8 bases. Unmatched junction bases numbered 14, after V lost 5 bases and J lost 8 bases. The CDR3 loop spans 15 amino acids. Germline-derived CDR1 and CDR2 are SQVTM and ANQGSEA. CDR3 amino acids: CSVLSAAGGGDEQFF. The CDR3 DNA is TGCAGCGTTTTGAGTGCGGCGGGGGGCGGGGATGAGCAGTTCTTC.

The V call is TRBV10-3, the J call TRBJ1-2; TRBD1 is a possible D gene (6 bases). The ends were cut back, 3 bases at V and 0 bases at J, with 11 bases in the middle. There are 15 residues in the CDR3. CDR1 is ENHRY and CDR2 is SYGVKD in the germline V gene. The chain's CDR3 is CAISEKDRTNYGYTF. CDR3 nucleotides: TGTGCCATCAGTGAAAAGGACAGAACTAACTATGGCTACACCTTC.